The 17 T cell receptor beta chains presented below share a single source sample, sequenced in a study of OX40 agonist ivuxolimab in advanced cancers. The protocol was immunoSEQ multiplex PCR, while the TCRdb copy is restricted to in-frame clones and leaves out a portion. Among approximately 50,000 clones, about 82% were seen once, and the ten largest hold just under 4%. The material sequenced was CD4+ or CD8+ T cells sorted from blood, taken in a trial of the OX40 agonist ivuxolimab. These receptors came from an adult with an advanced solid tumor such as melanoma, head and neck, liver or kidney cancer.

This sequence joins TRBV5-8 and TRBJ2-3, with 12 bases that match TRBD2. V lost 5 bases, J lost 7 bases, and 5 bases stayed unmatched. CDR1 is SGHTS, CDR2 YDEGEE, per germline. This CDR3 is 14 amino acids long. CDR3 sequence reads: CASRLAGGPNTQYF. CDR3 DNA sequence: TGTGCCAGCAGGCTAGCGGGGGGGCCGAATACGCAGTATTTT.

This clone was observed a few times. The chain combines TRBV5-1 with TRBJ1-6; no definite D call. Germline lookup yields CDR1 SGHRS and CDR2 YFSETQ. V was clipped by 4 bases and J by 8 bases, with 16 bases between them. The CDR3 contains 15 residues. DNA of the CDR3: TGCGCCAGCAGCCGGGTGGCTCATGGAGATTCACCCCTCCACTTT. Amino acid sequence: CASSRVAHGDSPLHF. The whole variable domain, filled in from reference TRBV5-1 and TRBJ1-6, reads KAGVTQTPRYLIKTRGQQVTLSCSPISGHRSVSWYQQTPGQGLQFLFEYFSETQRNKGNFPGRFSGRQFSNSRSEMNVSTLELGDSALYLCASSRVAHGDSPLHFGNGTRLTVT.

The rearrangement links TRBV28 to TRBJ1-1; D ambiguous. V lost 8 bases to trimming and J lost 5 bases, with 6 bases between them. The CDR3 sequence is 10 residues long. CDR1 is MDHEN, CDR2 SYDVKM, per germline. The DNA of the CDR3 is TGTGCCAGCCGAAGGACTGAAGCTTTCTTT. Residues: CASRRTEAFF. Filled out from reference TRBV28 and TRBJ1-1, the complete variable domain reads DVKVTQSSRYLVKRTGEKVFLECVQDMDHENMFWYRQDPGLGLRLIYFSYDVKMKEKGDIPEGYSVSREKKERFSLILESASTNQTSMYLCASRRTEAFFGQGTRLTVV.

The rearrangement uses TRBV2 and TRBJ1-6; 8 bases line up with TRBD1. After removal of 5 bases from V and 16 bases from J, the junction contained 4 bases not matched to a gene. Germline loops: CDR1 SNHLY, CDR2 FYNNEI. The CDR3 has 11 residues. CDR3 region: CASSQDRDLHF. CDR3 DNA sequence: TGTGCCAGCAGTCAGGACAGGGATCTCCACTTT.

The genes are TRBV6-5 and TRBJ2-7, with 7 positions matching TRBD2. The length of the CDR3 is 15 residues. Looked up from germline, CDR1 is MNHEY and CDR2 is SVGAGI. The trim removed 6 bases at V and 0 bases at J, leaving 8 bases unmatched. The CDR3 coding sequence is TGTGCCAGCAGCTGGGAGGGGCCCAGCTCCTACGAGCAGTACTTC. Translation: CASSWEGPSSYEQYF.

The chain employs TRBV21-1 and TRBJ1-6; the D call of TRBD1 is as the table states it, not checked on the DNA. TRBV21-1 corresponds to a pseudogene. The CDR3 is 16 residues long. This CDR3 is CASNLHRDLYNSPLHF. Written as DNA, the CDR3 is TGTGCCAGCAACTTGCACAGGGACCTCTATAATTCACCCCTCCACTTT.

The rearrangement joins TRBV11-1 to TRBJ2-2; 9 bases line up with TRBD1. This CDR3 region has 16 residues. The V segment lost 5 bases and the J segment 3 bases; nucleotides outside the gene matches: 7. Germline V gene lookup returns CDR1 SGHAT and CDR2 FQDESV (reference sequence). The chain's CDR3 is CASSPPGQGYTGELFF. CDR3 nucleotide sequence: TGTGCCAGCAGCCCCCCGGGACAGGGTTACACCGGGGAGCTGTTTTTT.

The chain employs TRBV11-1 and TRBJ1-4, with D perhaps matching TRBD1 (5 bases). Looked up from germline, CDR1 is SGHAT and CDR2 is FQDESV (reference sequence). V shed 2 bases and J shed 0 bases, with 10 bases lying between them. This CDR3 spans 16 amino acids. Here the CDR3 reads CASSLQGLATNEKLFF. CDR3 coding DNA: TGTGCCAGCAGCTTACAGGGCCTCGCAACTAATGAAAAACTGTTTTTT.

The chain couples TRBV7-8 to TRBJ1-3; no firm D call. Germline CDR1 reads SGHVS; CDR2 reads FQNEAQ. V was trimmed by 1 base and J by 1 base, leaving 8 bases between them. The CDR3 runs to 15 residues. CDR3 DNA sequence: TGTGCCAGCAGCTTAGTTACGGCTTCTGGAAACACCATATATTTT. This codes for CASSLVTASGNTIYF.

V gene TRBV5-6 combines with J gene TRBJ2-5; D could derive from TRBD1 or TRBD2 (5 bases each). The CDR3 extends over 14 amino acids. Germline-derived CDR1 and CDR2 are SGHDT and YYEEEE. Trimming took off 4 bases at V and 8 bases at J, with 18 bases between the two ends. CDR3 residues: CASSRDVGSGTQYF. CDR3 bases: TGTGCCAGCAGCCGGGACGTCGGGTCTGGAACCCAGTACTTC.

V and J are TRBV5-4 and TRBJ2-5, with no clear D. The germline V gene encodes CDR1 SGHNT and CDR2 YYREEE (reference sequence). Trimming cost V 3 bases and J 9 bases, with 18 bases left between them. The CDR3 has 14 residues. CDR3 sequence (DNA): TGTGCCAGCAGCTCGCCGGGTAGCCCGGGCGCCCAGTACTTC. Encoded protein: CASSSPGSPGAQYF.

The gene calls are TRBV11-2 and TRBJ2-5; 8 bases agree with TRBD2. V lost 2 bases and J lost 4; bases outside the gene matches: 9. The CDR3 has 16 residues. Germline assignment: CDR1 SGHAT and CDR2 FQNNGV. The CDR3 region is CASSLQPAGEGETQYF. The CDR3 coding sequence is TGTGCCAGCAGCTTACAGCCAGCGGGGGAAGGAGAGACCCAGTACTTC.

Here the CDR3 reads CASSSLSGGPGDTQYF. CDR3 coding DNA: TGTGCCAGCAGCTCCCTCTCCGGGGGACCAGGAGATACGCAGTATTTT. The gene calls are TRBV7-3 and TRBJ2-3; perhaps TRBD2 as D (6 bases). In germline, CDR1 is SGHTA, CDR2 FQGTGA. CDR3 length: 16 amino acids. Trimming cost V 4 bases and J 5 bases, with 19 bases left between them.

The chain is built from TRBV6-9 and TRBJ2-2; TRBD1 agrees at 10 bases. The CDR3 spans 15 residues. Germline values: CDR1 MNHGY, CDR2 SVAAGI. The V gene end was trimmed by 3 bases and the J gene end by 5 bases; junction bases not matched to a gene: 3. CDR3 residues: CASSYWTGGTGELFF. The CDR3 DNA is TGTGCCAGCAGTTACTGGACAGGGGGAACCGGGGAGCTGTTTTTT.

The chain recombines TRBV30 with TRBJ1-2, with no clear D. CDR1 and CDR2 (germline): GTSNPN, SVGIG (reference sequence). The CDR3 extends over 11 amino acids. CDR3 DNA: TGTATCGGAGTCGCTAACTATGGCTACACCTTC. Translating it yields CIGVANYGYTF. The whole variable domain, remainder taken from reference TRBV30 and TRBJ1-2, is SQTIHQWPATLVQPVGSPLSLECTVEGTSNPNLYWYRQAAGRGLQLLFYSVGIGQISSEVPQNLSASRPQDRQFILSSKKLLLSDSGFYLCIGVANYGYTFGSGTRLTVV.

This clone was counted once. The chain joins TRBV6-5 to TRBJ2-7; D ambiguous. Trimming cost V 2 bases and J 2 bases, with 16 bases left between them. The CDR3 is made up of 16 amino acids. Germline values: CDR1 MNHEY, CDR2 SVGAGI. The CDR3 is CASSYGSPTITYEQYF. CDR3 sequence (DNA): TGTGCCAGCAGTTACGGATCCCCCACAATTACCTACGAGCAGTACTTC.

The chain uses TRBV11-1 and TRBJ2-1; the D call may be TRBD1 or TRBD2 (5 bases each). Germline V gene lookup returns CDR1 SGHAT and CDR2 FQDESV (reference sequence). V was clipped by 1 base and J by 0 bases, with 7 bases between them. The CDR3 runs 15 residues. The DNA of the CDR3 is TGTGCCAGCAGCTTAGAGGGGAGCTCCTACAATGAGCAGTTCTTC. This translates into CASSLEGSSYNEQFF.